This TCR beta chain comes out of a study of cytomegalovirus exposure and HLA in healthy donors (dated by TCRdb to the late 2010s). For context, the study as a whole: In an earlier analysis of fewer than 750 of the donors, 276 Gb of sequence data and 90 million to 130 million unique TCR beta sequences from 150 million to 200 million T cells were reported. Roughly 300 gigabases of sequencing data and roughly 90 million unique TCR sequences were included in an early release covering around 600 HLA-typed donors. The genetic ancestry cluster associated with self-reported Caucasian donors included over 65% of the roughly 360 genotyped donors. The study aimed to test whether signatures of past pathogen exposure could be identified by cataloging public T cell receptors. The study profiled the T cell repertoires of about 640 subjects by immunosequencing and related them to cytomegalovirus serostatus. In addition to the first cohort of approximately 670 subjects, a separate validation cohort of 130 or so different subjects was used. To predict cytomegalovirus infection status, the study combined high-throughput TCR immunosequencing, statistical association of individual TCRs with disease status, and machine learning. A later analysis re-examined previously published TCR beta repertoires from around 670 donors and added high-resolution HLA genotyping to investigate patterns of TCR occurrence. Rather than drawing on any new phenotypic data, the later analysis identified candidate immune exposures from TCR beta sequences and the way those sequences occurred across donors. An earlier analysis of nearly 600 of the donors applied high-throughput TCR beta sequencing to assess whether each TCR beta V gene segment acted as functional or pseudogenic. Donor age, sex, ethnicity and CMV serostatus were compiled together with the repertoire data. Genome-wide SNP genotypes for about 65% of the 666 donors were used in a later genetic analysis, which treated that subset as a discovery cohort. Every repertoire in the discovery cohort had been generated on one and the same sequencing platform. Class I and class II HLA loci were covered by the typing at four-digit resolution. Typing coverage differed by locus: A, B, C, DRB1 and DQB1 were typed in roughly 629-630 donors, DQA1 in about 550, DPA1 in approximately 610, and DPB1 in 450 to 490. Because of strong linkage in the cohort, roughly five DR-DQ haplotypes were treated as single units for association and clustering. Among roughly 370 genotyped donors of the cohort, an average of approximately 230,000 unique TCR beta nucleotide sequences were sequenced per donor, approximately 20% of them non-productive.

In total, over 600 healthy bone marrow donors made up the cohort. At the time of sampling, all cohort members were nominally healthy, though unrecorded immune exposures were likely present. The donor tested CMV seronegative and was one of the 352 seronegative cohort members. A peripheral blood sample was provided by each donor, and peripheral blood mononuclear cells were used for TCR beta sequencing. Genomic DNA was extracted from the blood cell samples with the Qiagen DNeasy Blood Extraction Kit. What the study reported, not specific to this receptor: Across donors, most TCR sequences were observed very rarely, whereas some public TCRs were present in many individuals. A further reported finding was that TCR beta sequences accurately predicted the HLA-A and HLA-B alleles for most subjects in the first cohort. The cohort was sequenced for TCR beta chains only, and without alpha or paired-chain data the features that could be detected were limited. The sequencing pipeline was judged likely to have produced a cluster of highly shared sequence variants as a technical artifact. A later analysis found that most CMV-associated TCR beta chains appeared HLA-restricted, with HLA associations seemingly driven largely by CMV exposure. According to a later genetic analysis, donors in an Asian-associated ancestry cluster had fewer N-insertions in productive TCRs than the approximately 610-donor mean. A later analysis associated 15,000 or so TCR beta sequences with specific HLA alleles at a false discovery rate of 0.05. Because HLA typing was unavailable for some donors at each locus, only the typed subset was used in association tests. Strong co-occurrence of HLA alleles, especially DR and DQ, made assigning TCR associations to individual alleles difficult. In an earlier analysis of more than 450 of the donors, most TCR beta V segments were observed in productive rearrangements about 87% or about 30% of the time, broadly matching IMGT annotations. An association between a missense DCLRE1C variant and V-gene and J-gene trimming of TCR beta chains was found in a later genetic analysis and replicated in an independent cohort. In a later analysis, the rate of TCR association differed among HLA loci, with DRB1 alleles having the most associated TCRs and HLA-C alleles having the fewest. Correlated functional status among segregating V segments might reflect linkage disequilibrium, but an unknown experimental factor could not be ruled out. Cytomegalovirus status was reported to be diagnosed by the classifier with high specificity and sensitivity in both the original and validation cohorts. In vitro tests confirmed that a few of the cytomegalovirus-associated TCR beta chains recognize cytomegalovirus antigens. According to the authors, the approach could potentially be generalized to other disease states and immunological phenotypes. Presence/absence analyses assumed roughly uniform sequencing depth across donors, an assumption that may not hold. In a later analysis, HLA-associated TCR beta chains were found to be more clonally expanded and to have lower generation probabilities than equally common non-associated chains. A later analysis reported that several top co-occurrence clusters appeared linked to parvovirus B19, influenza, CMV and Epstein-Barr virus. CMV serostatus was the only immune exposure information available for the cohort. The study gave a list of 150 to 200 TCR beta chains associated with cytomegalovirus. Because counts were too low, 15 to 20 rarely observed V segments, including chromosome 9 orphons, were excluded from the earlier analysis of several hundred of the donors.

This clone was detected once. No cognate antigen has been identified for it. No base-level quality is on record; no much larger clone is a single base apart. The method was the immunoSEQ multiplex PCR assay. For the multiplex PCR, a mixture combining 60 forward primers for TCR Vbeta segments and 13 reverse primers for TCR Jbeta segments was used. A multiplex PCR assay on genomic DNA amplified the CDR3 region of rearranged TCR beta genes. On the Illumina HiSeq System, the amplified TCR beta libraries were sequenced as 87-base-pair reads. The published analysis was carried out like this. A later analysis counted some 80 million unique TCR beta chains across the 550 to 750 repertoires, and some 11 million of these chains were shared by at least two donors. A nearest-neighbor algorithm error-corrected the raw reads and collapsed the reads into unique sequences, merging closely related sequences to remove PCR and sequencing errors. Alignment of CDR3 sequences to IMGT reference sequences was used to assign V, D and J gene segments. For a sequence to be retained, a match of at least six nucleotides was required to both a V gene segment and a J gene segment. Rearrangements were called productive when the CDR3 lacked stop codons and stayed in frame with V and J; all others were non-productive. Following IMGT convention, CDR3 was defined as the stretch from the second conserved V-encoded cysteine up to the conserved J-encoded phenylalanine. Sequences without an unambiguous match to a single V gene segment were excluded from the earlier analysis of 500 to 700 of the donors. An earlier analysis of a few hundred of the donors classified V segments as functional when productive rearrangements were above 56.7% and as segregating when the standard deviation between donors was above 5%. A statistical classification framework was built for diagnosing cytomegalovirus status from the catalog of TCR beta chain sequences. V and J gene assignment, in a later analysis, came from comparing TCR nucleotide sequences with IMGT/GENE-DB human TR gene sequences. A later analysis assigned CDR3 sequences and most-parsimonious VDJ recombination scenarios with the TCRdist pipeline. In a later analysis, each TCR beta chain was defined by its CDR3 amino acid sequence together with its V-gene family, and reads lacking a unique V-gene family were excluded. A later analysis removed over 500 highly shared, low-generation-probability nucleotide sequences to deal with suspected cross-contamination and a sequencing artifact. For each public chain, a later analysis derived a clonal expansion index from normalized ranks of inferred template counts within each repertoire. In a later analysis, generation probabilities were computed with a VDJ recombination model fitted to out-of-frame rearrangements, and the resulting probabilities were checked against IGoR. In a later analysis, hypergeometric tests were used to score TCR-TCR, TCR-HLA and TCR-CMV co-occurrence, with a repertoire-size bias correction applied to TCR pairs. A later analysis estimated false discovery rates by permuting HLA or CMV assignments 20 times. In a later analysis, co-occurring TCRs were grouped using DBSCAN, and TCRdist sequence similarity was added for clustering within HLA-allele-positive subsets. Co-occurrence clustering excluded repertoires with fewer than 30,000 or more than 120,000 public chains, plus five with anomalous nucleotide sharing. TCRdb provides this immuneACCESS table in a form limited to in-frame rearrangements. Some clones are lacking; in checked studies, under half of them reflect an unresolved V gene, and why the rest are absent is not known. V and J calls and clone size are those listed in that table; D and trimming were worked out from the DNA. The sample table contains roughly 170,000 clones; only one count was recorded for 75% to 90% of them. In total, the top ten clones hold roughly 1.5% of the sample.

Sequencing used PBMCs. The TCR sequence derives from a man aged 50 to 60 in good health and CMV-seronegative.

At the DNA level, the sequence is TGTGCCAGCAGCCAACGCGCTTACGAGCAGTACTTC. Its protein is CASSQRAYEQYF. The chain was built from TRBV28 and TRBJ2-7, with no D gene named confidently. The CDR3 holds 12 amino acids from the cysteine to the phenylalanine. Of the read, only the CDR3 DNA is kept; its 36 bases are in frame from base 1. A distance of 10 bases separates the germline ends of V and J, which lose 6 bases and 4 bases respectively. The germline V gene provides CDR1 MDHEN and CDR2 SYDVKM.